The rows below give T cell receptor beta chains drawn from one sample of a study of spatial heterogeneity in lung cancer. MiXCR was run by TCRdb on the 5' RACE reads, yielding one entry per CDR3 protein. Among over 2,000 distinct CDR3 sequences, 17% were seen once, and the ten largest hold roughly a tenth. The source material was lung tumor tissue, sampled at surgery. The receptor set was obtained from a male donor with early-stage non-small cell lung cancer. Both conserved end residues are part of each CDR3. A D gene is named only where the DNA matches it firmly. Some rows have no size entry. The others give once, few or many, or a class for an expanded clone.

d_call,j_call,clone_size,v_call,cdr3_aa,cdr3_nt
-,TRBJ2-1,-,TRBV6-2/TRBV6-3,CASSPLAGEQFF,TGTGCCAGCAGTCCCCTAGCAGGTGAGCAGTTCTTC
TRBD2,TRBJ2-7,medium-sized,TRBV6-5,CASSYSNLAGDEQYF,TGTGCCAGCAGTTACTCGAATCTAGCGGGAGACGAGCAGTACTTC
-,TRBJ2-2,large,TRBV5-1,CASSLANTGELFF,TGCGCCAGCAGCTTGGCGAACACCGGGGAGCTGTTTTTT
-,TRBJ2-1,medium-sized,TRBV30,CARAATGNEQFF,TGTGCCCGCGCCGCCACAGGTAATGAGCAGTTCTTC
-,TRBJ2-3,medium-sized,TRBV30,CAWSAVRTDTQYF,TGTGCCTGGAGTGCTGTTCGCACAGATACGCAGTATTTT
-,TRBJ2-5,medium-sized,TRBV7-2,CASSLAGQFQETQYF,TGTGCCAGCAGCTTAGCTGGACAGTTCCAAGAGACCCAGTACTTC
TRBD1,TRBJ2-7,medium-sized,TRBV6-1,CASSGRTGGYEQYF,TGTGCCAGCAGTGGACGGACAGGGGGCTACGAGCAGTACTTC
TRBD2,TRBJ2-6,-,TRBV5-1,CASSARLAGGSGANVLTF,TGCGCCAGCAGCGCCCGACTAGCGGGGGGCTCTGGGGCCAACGTCCTGACTTTC
TRBD1,TRBJ1-2,large,TRBV27,CASSSGTGSKGYTF,TGTGCCAGCAGTTCCGGGACAGGTTCGAAAGGCTACACCTTC
-,TRBJ2-7,-,TRBV7-9,CASSPPERQTGFLSYEQYF,TGTGCCAGCAGTCCCCCCGAGCGGCAGACAGGTTTCCTCTCCTACGAGCAGTACTTC
TRBD1,TRBJ1-6,medium-sized,TRBV5-4,CASSRGQAGGNSPLHF,TGTGCCAGCAGCCGAGGACAGGCGGGGGGTAATTCACCCCTCCACTTT
-,TRBJ2-1,medium-sized,TRBV14,CASSQESATRFGGEQFF,TGTGCCAGCAGCCAAGAATCGGCTACGCGTTTCGGCGGGGAGCAGTTCTTC
-,TRBJ2-7,few,TRBV15,CATSRGNYEQYF,TGTGCCACCAGCAGAGGGAACTACGAGCAGTACTTC
-,TRBJ2-2,few,TRBV11-2,CASSTQGSNTGELFF,TGTGCCAGCAGCACTCAGGGTTCGAACACCGGGGAGCTGTTTTTT
TRBD1,TRBJ2-7,large,TRBV11-2,CASSQLTGGSHKSYEQYF,TGTGCCAGCAGCCAATTGACAGGGGGGTCCCATAAATCCTACGAGCAGTACTTC
TRBD1,TRBJ2-1,large,TRBV12-3/TRBV12-4,CASSRPGQYNEQFF,TGTGCCAGCAGTCGTCCGGGACAGTACAATGAGCAGTTCTTC
-,TRBJ2-1,medium-sized,TRBV11-2,CASTPRAGSYNEQFF,TGTGCCAGCACCCCCAGGGCAGGCTCCTACAATGAGCAGTTCTTC
TRBD1,TRBJ2-2,large,TRBV6-1,CASSYEGANTGELFF,TGTGCCAGCAGCTATGAGGGGGCCAACACCGGGGAGCTGTTTTTT
-,TRBJ2-7,medium-sized,TRBV7-2,CASSSYGQTYEQYF,TGTGCCAGCAGCTCCTACGGGCAGACCTACGAGCAGTACTTC
-,TRBJ2-4,-,TRBV5-4,CASSLQGSQNIQYF,TGTGCCAGCAGCTTGCAGGGTAGTCAAAACATTCAGTACTTC
TRBD1,TRBJ2-3,large,TRBV18,CASSPMTGQDTQYF,TGTGCCAGCTCACCAATGACAGGGCAAGATACGCAGTATTTT
-,TRBJ2-2,-,TRBV5-1,CASSLALTVQRGGQLFF,TGCGCTAGCAGCTTGGCGTTGACGGTACAGAGAGGCGGGCAGCTGTTTTTT
-,TRBJ1-4,medium-sized,TRBV30,CAWSVIVNEKLFF,TGTGCCTGGAGTGTAATAGTTAATGAAAAACTGTTTTTT
-,TRBJ2-1,-,TRBV11-2,CASSLAGLAPNEQFF,TGTGCCAGCAGCTTAGCTGGGCTAGCGCCCAATGAGCAGTTCTTC
TRBD2,TRBJ2-3,-,TRBV20-1,CSAGMRGAAPDTQYF,TGCAGTGCGGGGATGCGGGGGGCGGCCCCAGATACGCAGTATTTT
-,TRBJ2-7,-,TRBV20-1,CSAGTPPYEQYF,TGCAGTGCCGGAACCCCTCCCTACGAGCAGTACTTC
TRBD1,TRBJ1-4,many,TRBV5-6,CASSLATGGANEKLFF,TGTGCCAGCAGCTTAGCGACAGGGGGTGCTAATGAAAAACTGTTTTTT
TRBD1,TRBJ2-7,medium-sized,TRBV6-1,CASRGLLTGAREQYF,TGTGCCAGCAGAGGACTTCTGACAGGGGCCAGGGAGCAGTACTTC
TRBD2,TRBJ2-5,many,TRBV25-1,CASSPGPGPGGGTQYF,TGTGCCAGCAGTCCGGGACCCGGCCCGGGAGGAGGGACCCAGTACTTC
-,TRBJ2-2,large,TRBV6-2/TRBV6-3,CASSPPRALVGGELFF,TGTGCCAGCAGTCCCCCGCGGGCTCTCGTTGGCGGGGAGCTGTTTTTT
-,TRBJ2-5,many,TRBV6-2/TRBV6-3,CASTQERVLGETQYF,TGTGCCAGCACCCAGGAGCGGGTTCTGGGGGAGACCCAGTACTTC
TRBD1,TRBJ2-2,many,TRBV30,CAWSGGTGDTGELFF,TGTGCCTGGAGTGGGGGGACAGGGGACACCGGGGAGCTGTTTTTT
-,TRBJ2-1,large,TRBV5-1,CASSKTENEQFF,TGCGCCAGCAGTAAGACCGAGAATGAGCAGTTCTTC
-,TRBJ2-7,many,TRBV5-1,CASSLDGAPSYEQYF,TGCGCCAGCAGCTTGGATGGCGCCCCCTCCTACGAGCAGTACTTC
-,TRBJ2-7,many,TRBV29-1,CSVETNYEQYF,TGCAGCGTTGAAACTAATTACGAGCAGTACTTC
-,TRBJ1-1,-,TRBV12-3/TRBV12-4,CASSLRTENTEAFF,TGTGCCAGCAGTCTCCGGACAGAGAACACTGAAGCTTTCTTT
TRBD1,TRBJ1-5,medium-sized,TRBV28,CASSPGQGGNQPQHF,TGTGCCAGCAGCCCTGGACAGGGGGGGAATCAGCCCCAGCATTTT
-,TRBJ1-5,medium-sized,TRBV28,CASSFPGDQPQHF,TGTGCCAGCAGTTTCCCAGGGGATCAGCCCCAGCATTTT